This T cell receptor beta chain came from a study of T-cell reconstitution after alpha-beta-depleted transplantation in children. Study-wide points: Elevated TCRbeta diversity at day 60 was traced, in some patients, to surviving recipient T cells and thymic progenitors.

It was with unique molecular identifiers that the TCRbeta library was prepared. In TCRdb, the PCR reads were re-called with MiXCR into one record per CDR3 protein. The sample has 95,000 to 150,000 distinct CDR3 sequences, more than 20% seen once. This clonotype was observed a handful of times. Its cognate antigen is unknown. The CDR3 consists of 14 residues. Germline CDR1 and CDR2: SGHAT and FQDESV (reference sequence). V lost 5 bases, J lost 7 bases, and 8 bases stayed unmatched. The sequences come from PBMCs, mostly from graft donor cells, collected 180 days after TCRalphabeta/CD19-depleted stem cell transplant. This clonotype was sampled from a male patient aged 2-15 years who had a stem cell transplant for chronic granulomatous disease, so the T cells may come from the graft donor. The rearrangement uses TRBV11-1 and TRBJ2-1; 7 bases align to TRBD2. CDR3 residues: CASSLHVGGNEQFF. DNA of the CDR3: TGTGCCAGCAGCCTGCACGTGGGGGGGAATGAGCAGTTCTTC.